These 20 T cell receptor beta chains came from one sample sequenced in a study of T-cell memory formation after mild COVID-19. MiXCR, run by TCRdb on the 5' RACE reads, gives a single entry per CDR3 protein. Among some 210,000 distinct CDR3 sequences listed, 27% were seen once. Sequencing was carried out using PBMCs or a T cell subset sorted from them (not recorded which). The receptors were gathered from an adult woman who had mild COVID-19 (a few samples of this study predate the infection). Cell type and time point are not known.

This clonotype was observed a handful of times. The chain is built from TRBV24-1 and TRBJ2-3, with 11 bases identical to TRBD1. CDR3 length equals 17 residues. Germline CDR1 reads KGHDR; CDR2 reads SFDVKD. The V and J ends lost 2 bases and 3 bases, in that order; junction bases with no gene match: 6. The chain's CDR3 is CATSDSPGQGETDTQYF. In nucleotides, the CDR3 is TGTGCCACCAGTGATTCACCGGGACAGGGGGAAACAGATACGCAGTATTTT.

The CDR3 region has the DNA TGTGCCAGCAGATCCGGGACAGGGGGCTATAATGAGCAGTTCTTC. It is translated as CASRSGTGGYNEQFF. V gene TRBV4-2 combines with J gene TRBJ2-1; 12 nucleotides line up with TRBD1. The CDR3 extends over 15 amino acids. With 6 bases clipped from V and 7 bases from J, the junction kept 7 bases outside the gene matches. Per germline, CDR1 LGHNA and CDR2 YNFKEQ.

This clonotype was detected only a few times. The chain recombines TRBV27 with TRBJ2-1, with D perhaps TRBD1 (5 bases). The CDR3 runs 13 residues. The V gene lost 6 bases and the J gene lost 7 bases, with 13 bases spanning the gap. Germline V CDR1 and CDR2: MNHEY, SMNVEV (reference sequence). The CDR3 nucleotides read TGTGCCAGCAGGCCCCTCGACAGTAATGAGCAGTTCTTC. Translation gives CASRPLDSNEQFF.

The J gene is TRBJ1-6, the V gene TRBV4-3; D is unresolved. The CDR3 consists of 15 residues. V gave up 1 base and J gave up 9 bases, with 13 bases separating them. CDR1 is LGHNA and CDR2 is YSLEER in the germline V gene. The CDR3 region is CASSQGGFRGSPLHF. The CDR3, as DNA: TGCGCCAGCAGCCAAGGAGGGTTCCGGGGTTCACCCCTCCACTTT.

This sequence joins TRBV5-6 and TRBJ2-7, with D maybe TRBD1 (5 bases). CDR1 is SGHDT and CDR2 is YYEEEE in the germline V gene. There are 15 residues in the CDR3. The V gene lost 4 bases and the J gene lost 3 bases, with 17 bases spanning the gap. CDR3: CASSPGRGSYYEQYF. The CDR3 bases are TGTGCCAGCAGCCCTGGAAGGGGTAGTTACTACGAGCAGTACTTC.

This chain links TRBV20-1 with TRBJ2-1; TRBD1 might be the D (5 bases). CDR1 and CDR2 from the germline V gene are DFQATT and SNEGSKA (reference sequence). This CDR3 is built from 15 residues. V was cut by 3 bases and J by 0 bases, with 12 bases left in between. CDR3 bases: TGCAGTGCTAGGGGGCGGCCGAGCTCCTACAATGAGCAGTTCTTC. Protein: CSARGRPSSYNEQFF.

The chain has TRBV12-3 or TRBV12-4 and TRBJ1-5; a weak D match, TRBD1 (6 bases). The CDR3 spans 14 residues. Between the trimmed V and J ends, which lost 3 bases and 10 bases, there was a span of 16 bases. The CDR3 coding sequence is TGTGCCAGCAGTTTGTCGGACAGAGGCGGACCCCAGCATTTT. Translating gives CASSLSDRGGPQHF.

Notes on this clonotype: Relative to the germline gene, one junction end is altered; a read error may explain this. The chain is built from TRBV7-2 and TRBJ2-5, with 7 positions matching TRBD2. This CDR3 comprises 16 residues. Germline lookup yields CDR1 SGHTA and CDR2 FQGNSA. The CDR3 DNA reads TGTGCCAGCAACTTAGCCGAGCGGGGCGTCCAAGAGACCCAGTACTTC. It encodes CASNLAERGVQETQYF.

This clonotype occurred a few times. The chain carries TRBV12-3 or TRBV12-4 and TRBJ2-3; 12 bases align to TRBD2. V shed 2 bases, J shed 1 base, and the junction held 1 base outside the gene matches. CDR3 size: 16 residues. In nucleotides, the CDR3 is TGTGCCAGCAGTTTATCTAGCGGGGGGGGCACAGATACGCAGTATTTT. Its protein is CASSLSSGGGTDTQYF.

The gene calls are TRBV28 and TRBJ2-1; a weak D match, TRBD1 (6 bases). V was pared by 3 bases and J by 6 bases, with 15 bases between. The germline CDR1 and CDR2 sequences are MDHEN and SYDVKM. This CDR3 is built from 15 residues. Here the CDR3 reads CASSFRRVRGNEQFF. The CDR3 DNA follows: TGTGCCAGCAGTTTTAGGCGGGTCAGGGGCAATGAGCAGTTCTTC. Based on the CDR3 plus reference TRBV28 and TRBJ2-1, the full variable domain is DVKVTQSSRYLVKRTGEKVFLECVQDMDHENMFWYRQDPGLGLRLIYFSYDVKMKEKGDIPEGYSVSREKKERFSLILESASTNQTSMYLCASSFRRVRGNEQFFGPGTRLTVL.

This chain connects TRBV15 to TRBJ2-7; no definite D call. V lost 4 bases and J 4 bases, leaving 17 bases between the germline ends. Germline V lookup: CDR1 LNHNV, CDR2 YYDKDF (reference sequence). The CDR3 sequence is 15 residues long. Written as DNA, the CDR3 is TGTGCCACCAGCAAAGCCCACGCGACAACTTACGAGCAGTACTTC. It yields the protein CATSKAHATTYEQYF.

The rearrangement joins TRBV5-4 to TRBJ2-5, with a weak D call TRBD1 (5 bases). V lost 4 bases to trimming and J lost 2 bases, with 15 bases between them. The V gene's germline CDR1 is SGHNT and CDR2 YYREEE (reference sequence). This CDR3 region has 15 residues. CDR3 region: CASSQPGQEQETQYF. The DNA of the CDR3 is TGTGCCAGCAGCCAGCCAGGGCAGGAACAAGAGACCCAGTACTTC.

This clonotype turned up a few times. The chain employs TRBV7-9 and TRBJ2-1; D unresolved. The germline V and J ends were trimmed by 5 bases and 3 bases, with 11 bases remaining between them. The CDR3 totals 14 residues. Germline V gene sequence: CDR1 SEHNR, CDR2 FQNEAQ (reference sequence). For the CDR3, the DNA is TGTGCCAGCAGCGACGGACGCCTCTACAATGAGCAGTTCTTC. Encoded protein: CASSDGRLYNEQFF.

The V and J genes are TRBV14 and TRBJ2-3; D gene unclear. Germline values: CDR1 SGHDN, CDR2 FVKESK. V was shortened by 1 base and J by 2 bases, with 10 bases between the two germline ends. The CDR3 runs 15 residues. DNA of the CDR3: TGTGCCAGCAGCCAAGGGCGGTTACCCACAGATACGCAGTATTTT. Amino acids: CASSQGRLPTDTQYF.

This chain connects TRBV11-3 to TRBJ2-4, with TRBD1 as a possible D gene (6 bases). CDR3 length: 15 amino acids. Germline CDR1 is SGHNT and CDR2 is YENEEA. V lost 3 bases, J lost 4 bases, and 13 bases lay in between. Here the CDR3 reads CASSFFFGQKNIQYF. The CDR3 bases are TGTGCCAGCAGCTTCTTCTTCGGACAGAAAAACATTCAGTACTTC.

CDR3 DNA: TGTGCCAGCTCCCCCGGACAGACTGAAGCTTTCTTT. It specifies CASSPGQTEAFF. The rearrangement joins TRBV18 to TRBJ1-1, with D perhaps TRBD1 (6 bases). The CDR3 runs 12 residues. Trimming removed 6 bases from V and 5 bases from J, with 10 bases in between. CDR1 is KGHSH, CDR2 LQKENI, per germline.

The chain recombines TRBV6-5 with TRBJ1-2; 9 positions agree with TRBD1. Germline CDR1 and CDR2: MNHEY and SVGAGI. The length of the CDR3 is 15 residues. The V gene end was trimmed by 2 bases and the J gene end by 4 bases; junction bases not matched to a gene: 5. CDR3 residues: CASSYPGQGSYGYTF. The CDR3 nucleotides are TGTGCCAGCAGTTACCCGGGACAGGGATCCTATGGCTACACCTTC.

The table lists this clonotype with a few counts. The chain links TRBV12-3 or TRBV12-4 to TRBJ2-5; D may match TRBD1 or TRBD2 (5 bases each). V was trimmed by 5 bases and J by 2 bases, leaving 18 bases between them. CDR3 length: 16 residues. CDR3 sequence (DNA): TGTGCCAGCAGTACGGTCCCGGGACCGGCTCAAGAGACCCAGTACTTC. Protein sequence: CASSTVPGPAQETQYF.

The V gene is TRBV7-8, the J gene TRBJ2-3; 8 nucleotides agree with TRBD2. With V trimmed by 2 bases and J by 0 bases, 7 bases remained unmatched. CDR1 and CDR2 from the germline V gene are SGHVS and FQNEAQ. The length of the CDR3 is 17 residues. CDR3 bases: TGTGCCAGCAGCTTACGGACTAGCCCCTTTAGCACAGATACGCAGTATTTT. It specifies CASSLRTSPFSTDTQYF.

This clonotype has only one observation. J is TRBJ2-1 and V is TRBV4-1, with D unresolved. V was shortened by 6 bases and J by 7 bases, with 16 bases between the two germline ends. The germline V gene encodes CDR1 MGHRA and CDR2 YSYEKL. This CDR3 spans 14 amino acids. The CDR3 region is CASSPKLVKNEQFF. The CDR3 DNA reads TGCGCCAGCAGTCCAAAGCTAGTGAAGAATGAGCAGTTCTTC.